This T cell receptor (beta chain) is drawn from a study of T cell responses to AZD1222 COVID-19 vaccine. Clones were read by immunoSEQ multiplex PCR, and TCRdb kept only the in-frame ones, dropping some. The sample includes approximately 100,000 clones, approximately 85% seen only once; the top ten take around 13%. The germline CDR1 and CDR2 sequences are SGHDN and FVKESK. Trimming took 8 bases from V and 4 from J; bases not matched to a gene: 8. The CDR3 runs to 14 residues. Overall study findings and caveats: Targeting of unmutated variant regions was reportedly seen in nearly half of spike-specific TCRs. Spike regions recognized by vaccine-associated CD4 TCRs spanned the protein, led by 160-218 and 743-854.

On this clone itself: Antigen specificity is unknown.

The chain links TRBV14 to TRBJ1-2, with 9 nucleotides matching TRBD1. This receptor was taken from an adult in good health. The sequencing used peripheral blood, collected on day 0 of MenACWY control vaccination. The CDR3 region has the DNA TGTGCCAGCTCCCAACAGGGGGCAATCTATGGCTACACCTTC. Protein product: CASSQQGAIYGYTF.